One sample yielded the 14 T cell receptor beta chains listed below, sequenced in a study of T cell clones after liver transplantation. Profiled with immunoSEQ multiplex PCR; TCRdb holds only in-frame clones, not every one. The sample lists approximately 70,000 clones, under 90% occurring once. The material was CD4+ T cells from blood, obtained 48 to 50 months after liver transplant. Receptors originate from a human patient who received a liver transplant. These T cells may partly come from the graft donor.

This chain connects TRBV7-9 to TRBJ2-1, with D tentatively TRBD1 or TRBD2 (5 bases each). This CDR3 comprises 15 residues. Trimming removed 5 bases at V and 7 bases at J, with 18 bases between. The germline V gene encodes CDR1 SEHNR and CDR2 FQNEAQ (reference sequence). This chain's CDR3 is CASSRFGGNRNEQFF. CDR3 in DNA: TGTGCCAGCAGCCGTTTTGGGGGTAATAGGAATGAGCAGTTCTTC.

A single count supports this clone. This rearrangement joins TRBV19 to TRBJ2-5; D remains ambiguous. The germline V and J ends were trimmed by 3 bases and 4 bases, with 3 bases remaining between them. This CDR3 is 11 amino acids long. Germline V lookup: CDR1 LNHDA, CDR2 SQIVND (reference sequence). The CDR3, as DNA: TGTGCCAGTAGTATGGGAGAGACCCAGTACTTC. This encodes CASSMGETQYF.

The CDR3, as DNA: TGTGCCAGCGGGCCTCAAGGTGCAGATACGCAGTATTTT. Its translation is CASGPQGADTQYF. The chain links TRBV2 to TRBJ2-3, with D unresolved. The germline CDR1 and CDR2 sequences are SNHLY and FYNNEI. The CDR3 runs 13 residues. Trimming removed 8 bases at V and 4 bases at J, with 13 bases between.

V is TRBV7-8 and J is TRBJ2-5; D may be TRBD1 (6 bases). Between the trimmed V and J ends, which lost 4 bases and 5 bases, there was a span of 17 bases. The germline V gene has CDR1 SGHVS and CDR2 FQNEAQ. The CDR3 contains 15 residues. CDR3 protein: CASSSRLGAAETQYF. In DNA form, the CDR3 reads TGTGCCAGCAGCTCCCGGTTGGGGGCCGCGGAGACCCAGTACTTC.

V and J are TRBV6-1 and TRBJ1-1; D unclear. Germline V gene data show CDR1 as MNHNS and CDR2 as SASEGT. V gave up 2 bases and J gave up 3 bases, with 10 bases separating them. The CDR3 covers 14 residues. CDR3 region: CASSEPRADTEAFF. The CDR3 DNA is TGTGCCAGCAGTGAACCCCGAGCGGACACTGAAGCTTTCTTT.

This clone was detected once. V gene TRBV11-3 combines with J gene TRBJ2-3; 7 nucleotides agree with TRBD1. Germline trimming cut 1 base from V and 3 bases from J; bases unmatched to any gene: 7. Germline V gives CDR1 SGHNT, CDR2 YENEEA. The CDR3 loop spans 16 amino acids. Here the CDR3 DNA reads TGTGCCAGCAGCTTAGGAGACAGGGTTGAGACAGATACGCAGTATTTT. Translated: CASSLGDRVETDTQYF.

This clone counts as medium-sized. The rearrangement joins TRBV7-2 to TRBJ2-2; the D gene could be TRBD1 or TRBD2 (6 bases each). The CDR3 is 14 amino acids. Between the trimmed V and J ends, which lost 4 bases and 2 bases, there was a span of 8 bases. Germline V lookup: CDR1 SGHTA, CDR2 FQGNSA. The CDR3 coding sequence is TGTGCCAGCAGCTGGGGGGCTAACACCGGGGAGCTGTTTTTT. As protein: CASSWGANTGELFF.

The CDR3 nucleotides are TGCGCCAGCAGCCAAGCTTCCCAGCACAATGAGCAGTTCTTC. As protein: CASSQASQHNEQFF. This sequence joins TRBV4-3 and TRBJ2-1; D call uncertain. CDR3 length: 14 residues. V was clipped by 1 base and J by 5 bases, with 9 bases between them. Germline CDR1 and CDR2: LGHNA and YSLEER.

This chain connects TRBV2 to TRBJ1-1; D not certain. Trimming shortened V by 4 bases and J by 5 bases, and 11 bases separated the two germline ends. Germline CDR1 is SNHLY and CDR2 is FYNNEI. The CDR3 sequence is 13 residues long. This chain's CDR3 is CASSAHKGTEAFF. The CDR3 DNA reads as TGTGCCAGCAGTGCTCATAAAGGGACTGAAGCTTTCTTT.

Here the CDR3 reads CASSSQLVSYNSPLHF. The CDR3 DNA is TGTGCCAGCAGCTCACAGCTAGTCTCCTATAATTCACCCCTCCACTTT. The V and J genes are TRBV5-6 and TRBJ1-6; the D is unclear. The V and J ends lost 3 bases and 0 bases respectively, with 10 bases between them. This CDR3 is built from 16 residues. CDR1 is SGHDT, CDR2 YYEEEE, per germline.

V usage is TRBV6-5 and J usage is TRBJ2-3; D is perhaps TRBD1 or TRBD2 (5 bases each). V lost 10 bases to trimming and J lost 0 bases, with 14 bases between them. CDR3 length: 14 amino acids. CDR1 and CDR2 (germline): MNHEY, SVGAGI. CDR3 residues: CATGRVGSTDTQYF. CDR3 DNA sequence: TGTGCCACAGGGCGGGTTGGTAGCACAGATACGCAGTATTTT.

This clone was counted between two and nine times. The genes are TRBV6-1 and TRBJ1-2; no firm D call. Germline V lookup: CDR1 MNHNS, CDR2 SASEGT. The CDR3 loop spans 13 amino acids. V was shortened by 7 bases and J by 0 bases, with 9 bases between the two germline ends. CDR3 sequence: CASTSGANYGYTF. The CDR3 DNA reads as TGTGCCAGCACGTCGGGAGCTAACTATGGCTACACCTTC.

The chain couples TRBV29-1 to TRBJ1-1; TRBD1 matches at 10 bases. CDR1 is SQVTM, CDR2 ANQGSEA, per germline. The CDR3 runs 14 residues. V lost 5 bases and J lost 0; bases outside the gene matches: 3. The DNA for the CDR3 is TGCAGCGTTCAGACAGGGGGCTTGAACACTGAAGCTTTCTTT. It codes for CSVQTGGLNTEAFF.

V gene TRBV5-6 combines with J gene TRBJ1-5, with a weak D call TRBD1 (5 bases). Trimming pared 2 bases from V and 1 base from J, leaving 10 bases between. The germline gives CDR1 SGHDT, CDR2 YYEEEE. This CDR3 region has 15 residues. The CDR3 region has the DNA TGTGCCAGCAGCTTAGGGAGGGGAAGCAATCAGCCCCAGCATTTT. It is translated as CASSLGRGSNQPQHF.